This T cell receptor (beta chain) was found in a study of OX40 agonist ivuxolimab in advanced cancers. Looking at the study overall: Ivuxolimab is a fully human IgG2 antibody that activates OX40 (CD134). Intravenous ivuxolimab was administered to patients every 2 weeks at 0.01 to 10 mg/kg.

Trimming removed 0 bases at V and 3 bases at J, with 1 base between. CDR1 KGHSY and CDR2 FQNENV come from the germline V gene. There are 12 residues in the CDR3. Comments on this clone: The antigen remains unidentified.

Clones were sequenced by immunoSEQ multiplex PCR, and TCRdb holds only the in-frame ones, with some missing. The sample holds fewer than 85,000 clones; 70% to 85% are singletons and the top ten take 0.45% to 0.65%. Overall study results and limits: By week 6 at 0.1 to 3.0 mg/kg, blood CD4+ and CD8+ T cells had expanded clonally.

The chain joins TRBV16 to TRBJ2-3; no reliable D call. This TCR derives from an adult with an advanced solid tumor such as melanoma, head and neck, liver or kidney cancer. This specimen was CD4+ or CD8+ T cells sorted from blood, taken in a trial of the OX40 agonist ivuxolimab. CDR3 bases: TGTGCCAGCAGCCAATCTACAGATACGCAGTATTTT. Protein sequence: CASSQSTDTQYF. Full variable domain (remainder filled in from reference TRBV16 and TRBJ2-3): GEEVAQTPKHLVRGEGQKAKLYCAPIKGHSYVFWYQQVLKNEFKFLISFQNENVFDETGMPKERFSAKCLPNSPCSLEIQATKLEDSAVYFCASSQSTDTQYFGPGTRLTVL.